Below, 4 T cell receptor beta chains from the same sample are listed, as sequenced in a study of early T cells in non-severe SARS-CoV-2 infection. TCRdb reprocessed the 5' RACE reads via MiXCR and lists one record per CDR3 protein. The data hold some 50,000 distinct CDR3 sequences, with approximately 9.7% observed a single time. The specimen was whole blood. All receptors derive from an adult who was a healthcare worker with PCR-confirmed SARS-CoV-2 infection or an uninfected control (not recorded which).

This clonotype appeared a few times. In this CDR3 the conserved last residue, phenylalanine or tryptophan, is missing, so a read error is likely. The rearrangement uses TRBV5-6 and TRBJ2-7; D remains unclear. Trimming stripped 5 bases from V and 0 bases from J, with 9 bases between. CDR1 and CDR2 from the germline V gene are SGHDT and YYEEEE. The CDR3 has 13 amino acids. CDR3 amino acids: CASRLLSSYEQYI. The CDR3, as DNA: TGTGCCAGCAGACTCCTGAGCTCCTACGAGCAGTACATC.

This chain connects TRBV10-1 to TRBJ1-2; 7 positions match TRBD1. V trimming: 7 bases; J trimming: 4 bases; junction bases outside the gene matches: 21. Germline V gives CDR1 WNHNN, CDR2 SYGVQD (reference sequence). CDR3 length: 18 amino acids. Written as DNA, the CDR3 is TGCGCCAGCACCAAATTAAGACAGGGAGGCCGCCGCCCCTATGGCTACACCTTC. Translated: CASTKLRQGGRRPYGYTF.

The CDR3 sequence is CASSLQGAGGIDGYTF. DNA for the CDR3: TGTGCCAGCAGTTTACAGGGGGCGGGAGGTATAGATGGCTACACCTTC. This sequence joins TRBV6-6 and TRBJ1-2; 9 nucleotides match TRBD1. Trimming took 4 bases from V and 6 from J; bases not matched to a gene: 12. The CDR3 contains 16 residues. CDR1 and CDR2 from the germline V gene are MNHNY and SVGAGI (reference sequence).

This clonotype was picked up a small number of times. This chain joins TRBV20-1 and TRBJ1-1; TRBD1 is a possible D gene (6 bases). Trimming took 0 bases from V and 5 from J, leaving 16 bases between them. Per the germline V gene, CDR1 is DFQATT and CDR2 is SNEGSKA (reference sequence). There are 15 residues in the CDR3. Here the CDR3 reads CSARDPPGARTEAFF. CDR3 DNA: TGCAGTGCTAGAGATCCCCCAGGGGCACGGACTGAAGCTTTCTTT.